Listed below are T cell receptor beta chains from one sample, sequenced in a study of regulatory T cells in long-lasting Graves disease. Using its own MiXCR run on the multiplex PCR reads, TCRdb lists one record per CDR3 protein. The sample records about 240,000 distinct CDR3 sequences, 20% being singletons. The sequences come from peripheral blood mononuclear cells (PBMCs), collected at new diagnosis, from a patient treated with antithyroid drugs. The receptors stem from a female donor with Graves disease. Both conserved end residues are trimmed from each CDR3. Size is stated for part of the rows, as once, few or many counts, or as a class when the clone is expanded.

>TRBJ2-2|.|TRBV18
ASSPPYLTSGQNTGELF
>TRBJ1-6|few|TRBV6-4
ASTDRGLASSYNSPLH
>TRBJ1-5|.|TRBV7-9
ASSGEGMIQPQH
>TRBJ1-1|few|TRBV9
ASSGGGTSNTEAF
>TRBJ1-2|many|TRBV13
ASSLEGRGGYT
>TRBJ1-1|few|TRBV6-2/TRBV6-3
ASSERNTEAF
>TRBJ2-3|many|TRBV19
ASRKAGGNGGTDTQY
>TRBJ2-6|.|TRBV7-2
ASSWTGTSGANVLT
>TRBJ2-3|many|TRBV7-3
ASSLGLAGGDTQY
>TRBJ1-2|many|TRBV6-1
ASRRISFNYGYT
>TRBJ2-6|many|TRBV5-1
ASMTGGRAGANVLT
>TRBJ2-1|many|TRBV20-1
SARDLGVEQF
>TRBJ2-1|many|TRBV29-1
SVGTSGSNYNEQF
>TRBJ2-7|many|TRBV6-1
ASSGARGVLTYEQY
>TRBJ2-3|.|TRBV12-3/TRBV12-4
ASSQFIAPDTQY
>TRBJ2-1|.|TRBV7-9
ASSPYRLAINNEQF
>TRBJ1-2|few|TRBV29-1
SVRDLTGYGYT
>TRBJ2-1|many|TRBV7-2
ASSLPAGAWDNEQF
>TRBJ2-3|many|TRBV28
ASSPPPGDTQY
>TRBJ1-6|many|TRBV12-3/TRBV12-4
ASSFGTGRSPLH
>TRBJ2-6|few|TRBV12-3/TRBV12-4
ASSFGRRSGANVLT
>TRBJ2-7|many|TRBV27
ASSLSAGVYEQY
>TRBJ2-3|many|TRBV7-6
ASSLETVGRTDTQY
>TRBJ1-3|many|TRBV29-1
SVAGTGRTSGNTIY
>TRBJ2-7|many|TRBV7-8
ASSLVGGTNPYEQY
>TRBJ2-1|many|TRBV12-3/TRBV12-4
ASSLASQMDTNEQF
>TRBJ1-5|many|TRBV28
ASGSGGHQPQH
>TRBJ2-5|many|TRBV7-8
ASSRLNQETQY